These 25 T cell receptor beta chains originate from one sample sequenced in a study of regulatory T cells in long-lasting Graves disease. With iRepertoire HTBI primers and Arm-PCR of CDR3 regions, TCR beta libraries were built. TCRdb called the multiplex PCR reads again in MiXCR, with one record for every CDR3 protein. The sample contains about 240,000 distinct CDR3 sequences, about 19% of which appear only once. Time point defined: newly diagnosed GD, antithyroid drugs for less than 3 months. RNA isolated from PBMCs was used to make the TCR library. This sample comprised peripheral blood mononuclear cells (PBMCs), obtained at new diagnosis, from a patient treated with antithyroid drugs. All receptors derive from a female donor with Graves disease.

This clonotype appeared a few times. The chain joins TRBV5-1 to TRBJ2-3, with 8 positions matching TRBD1. The J segment lost 2 bases and the V segment lost 4 bases, leaving 9 bases of the junction unmatched. Looked up from germline, CDR1 is SGHRS and CDR2 is YFSETQ. The CDR3 consists of 16 residues. The CDR3 DNA follows: TGCGCCAGCAGCCAAGAACAGGGGGGCTTCACAGATACGCAGTATTTT. Amino acid sequence: CASSQEQGGFTDTQYF. The full variable domain, in which reference TRBV5-1 and TRBJ2-3 provide the parts outside the CDR3, is KAGVTQTPRYLIKTRGQQVTLSCSPISGHRSVSWYQQTPGQGLQFLFEYFSETQRNKGNFPGRFSGRQFSNSRSEMNVSTLELGDSALYLCASSQEQGGFTDTQYFGPGTRLTVL.

The CDR3 DNA follows: TGTGCCAGCAGTTACGAGCAGGGGATTGTTTCACCCCTCCACTTT. Translated, it gives CASSYEQGIVSPLHF. V is TRBV6-5 and J is TRBJ1-6; D is possibly TRBD1 (6 bases). Germline lookup yields CDR1 MNHEY and CDR2 SVGAGI. CDR3 size: 15 residues. The V and J ends lost 2 bases and 9 bases respectively, with 14 bases between them.

This clonotype has a count of ten or more. The chain is built from TRBV6-1 and TRBJ1-1, with D possibly TRBD1 on 5 matching bases. V lost 5 bases and J 2 bases, leaving 9 bases between the germline ends. The CDR3 has 13 residues. Looked up from germline, CDR1 is MNHNS and CDR2 is SASEGT. Written as DNA, the CDR3 is TGTGCCAGCAGTCTCCGGGACAACACTGAAGCTTTCTTT. It translates to CASSLRDNTEAFF.

There are many counts of this clonotype. The chain combines TRBV29-1 with TRBJ2-7; D unresolved. Germline values: CDR1 SQVTM, CDR2 ANQGSEA. The ends were cut back, 1 base at V and 4 bases at J, with 11 bases in the middle. The CDR3 loop spans 13 amino acids. CDR3 in amino acids: CSVEAGQEYEQYF. The CDR3 nucleotides are TGCAGCGTTGAAGCCGGGCAGGAATACGAGCAGTACTTC.

This clonotype has ten or more counts. The chain uses TRBV9 and TRBJ2-3; D is unresolved. The germline gives CDR1 SGDLS, CDR2 YYNGEE. The CDR3 runs 13 residues. V was cut by 5 bases and J by 5 bases, with 12 bases left in between. In DNA form, the CDR3 reads TGTGCCAGCAGTGCACGACCTGAAGATACGCAGTATTTT. Translating gives CASSARPEDTQYF.

In its sample, this clonotype was seen many times. The CDR3 sequence: CASSLTFRGQQFF. CDR3 coding DNA: TGTGCCAGCAGCTTAACGTTTCGGGGGCAGCAGTTCTTC. The chain uses TRBV7-3 and TRBJ2-1, with D perhaps being TRBD1 or TRBD2 (6 bases each). V lost 0 bases and J 11 bases, leaving 11 bases between the germline ends. CDR3 size: 13 residues. Looked up from germline, CDR1 is SGHTA and CDR2 is FQGTGA.

This clonotype has just a few counts. The rearrangement links TRBV5-1 to TRBJ1-4, with 10 bases lining up with TRBD1. Germline-derived CDR1 and CDR2 are SGHRS and YFSETQ. The CDR3 loop spans 16 amino acids. J lost 4 bases, V lost 4 bases, and 7 bases had no gene match. The CDR3 DNA follows: TGCGCCAGCAGCAGAACGGACAGGGGGAATAATGAAAAACTGTTTTTT. Protein sequence: CASSRTDRGNNEKLFF.

This clonotype was seen repeatedly, ten times or more. This rearrangement joins TRBV18 to TRBJ2-3; the match to TRBD1 covers 8 bases. The germline V gene encodes CDR1 KGHSH and CDR2 LQKENI. The CDR3 contains 16 residues. Losses at the gene ends were 1 base for V and 3 bases for J; bases not matched to a gene: 6. CDR3 nucleotides: TGTGCCAGCTCACCACAGCGGACAGGGAGGACAGATACGCAGTATTTT. Translation: CASSPQRTGRTDTQYF.

About this clonotype itself: This may stem from a read error, because a much larger clone lies one nucleotide away. V usage is TRBV2 and J usage is TRBJ2-5; D is unclear. This CDR3 contains 16 residues. V lost 8 bases, J lost 5 bases, and 24 bases lay in between. Per the germline V gene, CDR1 is SNHLY and CDR2 is FYNNEI. CDR3 DNA: TGTGCCAGCCCACCATCTAGTTCGGCACGACCGGAGACCCAGTACTTC. Translating it yields CASPPSSSARPETQYF.

This clonotype occurred many times. The rearrangement uses TRBV11-1 and TRBJ2-2; D is possibly TRBD1 (6 bases). The V end lost 5 bases, the J end lost 4 bases, and 11 bases lay between the germline ends. The CDR3 contains 14 residues. CDR1 and CDR2 from the germline V gene are SGHAT and FQDESV (reference sequence). The CDR3 DNA sequence: TGTGCCAGCAGCAGCCAACAGGGCACCGGGGAGCTGTTTTTT. It encodes CASSSQQGTGELFF.

This clonotype occurred many times. CDR3 amino acids: CASSPGHRASEAFF. The CDR3 coding sequence is TGCGCCAGCAGCCCAGGCCACAGGGCGAGTGAAGCTTTCTTT. V is TRBV4-3 and J is TRBJ1-1; D may be TRBD1 (6 bases). Germline V gives CDR1 LGHNA, CDR2 YSLEER. V gave up 4 bases and J gave up 7 bases, with 16 bases separating them. The CDR3 sequence is 14 residues long.

The chain uses TRBV7-9 and TRBJ2-1, with D unresolved. CDR3 length: 13 residues. CDR1 and CDR2 (germline): SEHNR, FQNEAQ (reference sequence). V lost 5 bases and J 5 bases, leaving 10 bases between the germline ends. CDR3 DNA sequence: TGTGCCAGCAGCAACGAGGAACACAATGAGCAGTTCTTC. Amino acid sequence: CASSNEEHNEQFF.

Worth noting for this clonotype: A much larger clone sits a single nucleotide away, making a read error possible. The chain is built from TRBV6-5 and TRBJ2-7; D call uncertain. The V and J ends lost 3 bases and 7 bases respectively, with 22 bases between them. This CDR3 comprises 16 residues. CDR1 is MNHEY and CDR2 is SVGAGI in the germline V gene. CDR3 protein: CASSYSDAGSYNEQYF. DNA of the CDR3: TGTGCCAGCAGTTATTCCGACGCAGGCAGCTACAATGAGCAGTACTTC.

This clonotype was seen ten or more times. This CDR3 reads CSADGTHKQETQYF. DNA of the CDR3: TGCAGTGCTGACGGGACTCATAAACAAGAGACCCAGTACTTC. The chain carries TRBV20-1 and TRBJ2-5; D is perhaps TRBD2 (6 bases). The CDR3 is 14 residues long. The V end lost 5 bases, the J end lost 2 bases, and 15 bases lay between the germline ends. Germline V gene sequence: CDR1 DFQATT, CDR2 SNEGSKA (reference sequence).

A few counts support this clonotype. The chain joins TRBV6-1 to TRBJ1-1; D unclear. The V end lost 5 bases, the J end lost 4 bases, and 14 bases lay between the germline ends. Germline V CDR1 and CDR2: MNHNS, SASEGT. This CDR3 has 14 residues. CDR3 DNA sequence: TGTGCCAGCAGTCACGACATTTTGGGCACTGAAGCTTTCTTT. Its translation: CASSHDILGTEAFF.

The table lists this clonotype with many counts. This chain connects TRBV7-2 to TRBJ2-3; weak D call: TRBD2 (5 bases). This CDR3 has 15 residues. The germline V gene has CDR1 SGHTA and CDR2 FQGNSA. Between the trimmed V and J ends, which lost 0 bases and 2 bases, there was a span of 9 bases. CDR3 residues: CASSLARGFTDTQYF. Here the CDR3 DNA reads TGTGCCAGCAGCTTAGCCCGGGGTTTCACAGATACGCAGTATTTT.

This clonotype was found many times. A much larger clonotype is one base distant, so this may be a read error. This chain connects TRBV7-9 to TRBJ2-1; 9 bases are shared with TRBD1. V shed 8 bases, J shed 10 bases, and the junction held 9 bases outside the gene matches. Germline lookup yields CDR1 SEHNR and CDR2 FQNEAQ (reference sequence). CDR3 length: 13 amino acids. CDR3 nucleotides: TGTGCCAGCTACCCGGGACAGGGAAGAGAGCAGTTCTTC. Translated, it gives CASYPGQGREQFF.

The sample holds many counts of this clonotype. The V and J genes are TRBV7-2 and TRBJ2-7, with D perhaps assigned TRBD1 or TRBD2 (7 bases each). From germline, CDR1 is SGHTA and CDR2 FQGNSA. This CDR3 is 16 amino acids long. Trimming cost V 4 bases and J 3 bases, with 19 bases left between them. DNA of the CDR3: TGTGCCAGCAGCTCCCGAGGGGGCGGGAGCGTCTACGAGCAGTACTTC. This codes for CASSSRGGGSVYEQYF.

This clonotype was found many times. The chain recombines TRBV28 with TRBJ2-3; D not certain. In germline, CDR1 is MDHEN, CDR2 SYDVKM. The CDR3 runs to 15 residues. V gave up 4 bases and J gave up 2 bases, with 13 bases separating them. The CDR3 coding sequence is TGTGCCAGCAGTTCCCCCGCTACCATCACAGATACGCAGTATTTT. This codes for CASSSPATITDTQYF.

This clonotype has ten or more counts. The chain has TRBV6-2 or TRBV6-3 and TRBJ2-7; either TRBD1 or TRBD2 may fit D (5 bases each). The CDR3 covers 13 residues. V gave up 5 bases and J gave up 6 bases, with 14 bases separating them. CDR1 is MNHEY, CDR2 SVGEGT, per germline. DNA for the CDR3: TGTGCCAGCAGTAGGGACCATAAACGCGAGCAGTACTTC. Translated, it gives CASSRDHKREQYF.

This clonotype was picked up many times. CDR3 bases: TGTGCCAGCAGTTTATTATCCAGGCCGTTTGGGCCCCAGCATTTT. Translated, it gives CASSLLSRPFGPQHF. The chain recombines TRBV27 with TRBJ1-5; D gene ambiguous. This CDR3 is 15 amino acids long. Between the trimmed V and J ends, which lost 1 base and 9 bases, there was a span of 16 bases. Per the germline V gene, CDR1 is MNHEY and CDR2 is SMNVEV (reference sequence).

This clonotype was seen more than once but under ten times. The rearrangement links TRBV20-1 to TRBJ2-7, with 7 bases fitting TRBD1. J was trimmed by 3 bases and V by 1 base; bases with no gene match: 6. Germline-derived CDR1 and CDR2 are DFQATT and SNEGSKA (reference sequence). The CDR3 consists of 14 residues. The CDR3 region has the DNA TGCAGTGCTAGAGTGTCGGCAGGGGGCTACGAGCAGTACTTC. This codes for CSARVSAGGYEQYF.

The V gene is TRBV5-1, the J gene TRBJ2-5; possibly TRBD1 for D (6 bases). The germline CDR1 and CDR2 sequences are SGHRS and YFSETQ. The CDR3 consists of 13 residues. The V end lost 4 bases, the J end lost 5 bases, and 12 bases lay between the germline ends. CDR3 protein: CASSRQEWETQYF. The CDR3 bases are TGCGCCAGCAGCCGACAGGAATGGGAGACCCAGTACTTC.

This clonotype appeared many times. The rearrangement links TRBV28 to TRBJ1-1; possible D gene TRBD1, 5 bases. Trimming removed 6 bases at V and 5 bases at J, with 10 bases between. CDR1 and CDR2 (germline): MDHEN, SYDVKM. The CDR3 extends over 12 amino acids. The CDR3 protein is CASSPRQTEAFF. The DNA for the CDR3 is TGTGCCAGCAGCCCCAGACAGACTGAAGCTTTCTTT.

The rearrangement links TRBV6-5 to TRBJ2-3; D assignment may be TRBD1 or TRBD2 (5 bases each). Trimming stripped 3 bases from V and 6 bases from J, with 13 bases between. The length of the CDR3 is 14 residues. The V gene's germline CDR1 is MNHEY and CDR2 SVGAGI. DNA for the CDR3: TGTGCCAGCAGTTATGGGTCAGAGGGGGATACGCAGTATTTT. Protein sequence: CASSYGSEGDTQYF.